The next 20 T cell receptor beta chains were all read from a single sample in a study of CD8+CD57+ T cells in acquired aplastic anemia. CD8+CD57+ cell expansion had been shown by flow cytometry in patients chosen for sequencing. The template used for profiling TCR beta VDJ and CDR3 was genomic DNA. A single record per CDR3 protein comes from TCRdb applying MiXCR to the reads. The sample consists of just over 450,000 distinct CDR3 sequences, less than 35% of them appearing once. Sequenced: sorted CD4+, CD8+, or CD8+CD57+ T cells (not recorded which) from PBMCs. These receptor sequences come from a human donor with aplastic anemia.

The V and J genes are TRBV11-2 and TRBJ1-4, with no clear D. Per the germline V gene, CDR1 is SGHAT and CDR2 is FQNNGV. This CDR3 spans 16 amino acids. The V gene lost 8 bases and the J gene lost 6 bases, with 22 bases spanning the gap. This CDR3 reads CASGPGPFRSDEKLFF. In DNA form, the CDR3 reads TGTGCCAGCGGGCCCGGACCGTTCCGCTCGGATGAAAAACTGTTTTTT. Drawing the rest from reference TRBV11-2 and TRBJ1-4, the complete variable domain is EAGVAQSPRYKIIEKRQSVAFWCNPISGHATLYWYQQILGQGPKLLIQFQNNGVVDDSQLPKDRFSAERLKGVDSTLKIQPAKLEDSAVYLCASGPGPFRSDEKLFFGSGTQLSVL.

This clonotype has more than one count but fewer than ten. V gene TRBV4-1 combines with J gene TRBJ2-7, with D uncertain. The CDR3 loop spans 15 amino acids. Trimming removed 0 bases from V and 6 bases from J, with 15 bases in between. The germline V gene encodes CDR1 MGHRA and CDR2 YSYEKL. The CDR3 sequence: CASSQEDSRYSEQYF. In DNA form, the CDR3 reads TGCGCCAGCAGCCAAGAAGACTCCAGGTATTCCGAGCAGTACTTC.

V and J are TRBV9 and TRBJ2-2; 9 bases are a match to TRBD1. V shed 7 bases and J 2 bases; nucleotides not matched to a gene: 9. Looked up from germline, CDR1 is SGDLS and CDR2 is YYNGEE. The CDR3 is 16 residues long. CDR3 loop: CASSPGDRVNTGELFF. The DNA of the CDR3 is TGTGCCAGCTCACCAGGGGACAGGGTCAACACCGGGGAGCTGTTTTTT.

The J gene is TRBJ1-2, the V gene TRBV4-3; D is perhaps TRBD1 (5 bases). V dropped 0 bases and J dropped 4 bases, with 12 bases sitting between them. CDR1 and CDR2 (germline): LGHNA, YSLEER. The CDR3 sequence is 15 residues long. CDR3 protein: CASSQDGAGFYGYTF. The CDR3, as DNA: TGCGCCAGCAGCCAAGATGGGGCGGGGTTCTATGGCTACACCTTC.

Many counts were recorded for this clonotype. The chain uses TRBV9 and TRBJ2-7; perhaps TRBD2 as D (6 bases). Germline V gene sequence: CDR1 SGDLS, CDR2 YYNGEE. V lost 4 bases and J lost 2, with 13 bases in between. This CDR3 is built from 14 residues. The CDR3 is CASSPPGSTYEQYF. CDR3 DNA: TGTGCCAGCAGCCCCCCCGGGAGCACCTACGAGCAGTACTTC.

The V gene is TRBV7-6, the J gene TRBJ1-4; D unresolved. With 3 bases removed from V and 8 bases from J, the gap between germline ends came to 7 bases. The CDR3 loop spans 12 amino acids. Germline assignment: CDR1 SGHVS and CDR2 FNYEAQ. CDR3: CASSLVYEKLFF. The CDR3 nucleotides read TGTGCCAGCAGCTTGGTGTACGAAAAACTGTTTTTT.

The gene calls are TRBV5-1 and TRBJ2-1; the match to TRBD2 covers 11 bases. With V trimmed by 1 base and J by 8 bases, 8 bases remained unmatched. This CDR3 is built from 16 residues. The V gene's germline CDR1 is SGHRS and CDR2 YFSETQ. The CDR3 loop reads CASSLLGLAADDEQFF. The CDR3 nucleotides are TGCGCCAGCAGCTTGCTGGGACTAGCGGCCGACGATGAGCAGTTCTTC.

In its sample, this clonotype was seen many times. The CDR3 DNA reads as TGTGCCACCAGCAGAGGTGGTAATTTCCCTGGCACAGATACGCAGTATTTT. Translated, it gives CATSRGGNFPGTDTQYF. The chain has TRBV15 and TRBJ2-3; D unclear. Germline-derived CDR1 and CDR2 are LNHNV and YYDKDF (reference sequence). The ends were cut back, 1 base at V and 1 base at J, with 15 bases in the middle. CDR3 size: 17 residues.

The sample holds a few counts of this clonotype. The CDR3 region is CSARLDPSGANVLTF. The CDR3 nucleotides are TGCAGTGCGCGTCTTGATCCCTCTGGGGCCAACGTCCTGACTTTC. The chain employs TRBV20-1 and TRBJ2-6; D gene uncertain. Germline CDR1 DFQATT, CDR2 SNEGSKA (reference sequence). Trimming cost V 6 bases and J 0 bases, with 12 bases left between them. This CDR3 region has 15 residues.

This clonotype was seen repeatedly, ten times or more. CDR3 amino acids: CSAVRDNTYEQYF. The CDR3 DNA sequence: TGCAGTGCGGTACGGGACAACACCTACGAGCAGTACTTC. The chain has TRBV20-1 and TRBJ2-7, with D maybe TRBD1 (6 bases). Germline loops: CDR1 DFQATT, CDR2 SNEGSKA (reference sequence). The length of the CDR3 is 13 residues. The V and J ends lost 6 bases and 2 bases respectively, with 14 bases between them.

This clonotype was detected ten times or more. V gene TRBV2 combines with J gene TRBJ2-1; D is uncertain. This CDR3 has 14 amino acids. V dropped 4 bases and J dropped 0 bases, with 7 bases sitting between them. Germline V gene lookup returns CDR1 SNHLY and CDR2 FYNNEI. The CDR3 sequence: CASSGHRSYNEQFF. DNA of the CDR3: TGTGCCAGCAGTGGACACCGCTCCTACAATGAGCAGTTCTTC.

This clonotype was seen a few times. The chain couples TRBV7-9 to TRBJ2-5; D unclear. The V end was cut by 3 bases, the J end by 5 bases, with 7 bases between. The CDR3 contains 12 residues. Germline V lookup: CDR1 SEHNR, CDR2 FQNEAQ (reference sequence). The CDR3 loop reads CASSFLSETQYF. The CDR3 DNA is TGTGCCAGCAGCTTTTTGAGCGAGACCCAGTACTTC.

This clonotype turned up a few times. The junction departs from the called germline gene at one end, perhaps through a read error. The chain carries TRBV14 and TRBJ2-1; 8 bases are a match to TRBD2. CDR3 length: 16 residues. Germline CDR1 and CDR2: SGHDN and FVKESK. CDR3 protein: CASSHQLAVSYNERFF. In DNA, the CDR3 is TGTGCCAGCAGCCACCAACTAGCGGTCTCCTACAATGAGCGGTTCTTC.

A remark on this clonotype: Given a much more abundant clone one base away, this may be a read error. The rearrangement uses TRBV24-1 and TRBJ2-1; TRBD2 agrees at 9 bases. Germline trimming cut 5 bases from V and 2 bases from J; bases unmatched to any gene: 6. The CDR3 length is 16 residues. Germline V gives CDR1 KGHDR, CDR2 SFDVKD. The CDR3 here is CATSGGLAQPYNEQFF. Here the CDR3 DNA reads TGTGCCACCAGTGGCGGACTAGCGCAGCCCTACAATGAGCAGTTCTTC.

J is TRBJ2-7 and V is TRBV24-1; tentative D call: TRBD1 (6 bases). Germline values: CDR1 KGHDR, CDR2 SFDVKD. Trimming shortened V by 4 bases and J by 3 bases, and 9 bases separated the two germline ends. CDR3 length equals 13 residues. The CDR3, as DNA: TGTGCCACCAGTGAAACGGACAGCTACGAGCAGTACTTC. It codes for CATSETDSYEQYF.

The chain links TRBV10-2 to TRBJ1-2; D gene ambiguous. The ends were cut back, 9 bases at V and 5 bases at J, with 13 bases in the middle. In germline, CDR1 is WSHSY, CDR2 SAAADI. This CDR3 comprises 12 residues. CDR3 nucleotide sequence: TGCGCCAGTGGCGAGAGAGAGTATGGCTACACCTTC. The encoded protein is CASGEREYGYTF.

The chain combines TRBV6-1 with TRBJ1-3, with 8 positions matching TRBD1. This CDR3 has 15 amino acids. Germline V gene lookup returns CDR1 MNHNS and CDR2 SASEGT. The ends lost 6 bases at V and 1 base at J; junction bases unmatched: 5. CDR3 bases: TGTGCCAGCAGAGCGACAGGGGATTCTGGAAACACCATATATTTT. It encodes CASRATGDSGNTIYF.

Of note for this clonotype: This may stem from a read error, because a much larger clone lies one nucleotide away. This chain joins TRBV19 and TRBJ2-7; D is perhaps TRBD2 (7 bases). This CDR3 region has 16 residues. Trimming took 5 bases from V and 2 from J, leaving 19 bases between them. In germline, CDR1 is LNHDA, CDR2 SQIVND (reference sequence). CDR3 sequence reads: CASSRPGASGPYEQYF. For the CDR3, the DNA is TGTGCCAGTAGTCGGCCGGGGGCTAGCGGCCCCTACGAGCAGTACTTC.

A few counts support this clonotype. The rearrangement joins TRBV24-1 to TRBJ1-2; perhaps TRBD1 as D (6 bases). Looked up from germline, CDR1 is KGHDR and CDR2 is SFDVKD. The CDR3 totals 14 residues. V shed 12 bases and J shed 4 bases, with 20 bases lying between them. CDR3 sequence (DNA): TGTGCCTGGAGTGTACGGGCCAGGGGCTATGGCTACACCTTC. Translated, it gives CAWSVRARGYGYTF.

The rearrangement joins TRBV4-3 to TRBJ1-5; D remains unclear. The CDR3 consists of 13 residues. Germline V gene data show CDR1 as LGHNA and CDR2 as YSLEER. Deletions cut 5 bases from V and 4 bases from J, with 9 bases between. CDR3 in amino acids: CASSNLVNQPQHF. DNA for the CDR3: TGCGCCAGCAGCAATCTAGTTAATCAGCCCCAGCATTTT.